Listed here are 8 T cell receptor beta chains from one sample, sequenced in a study of early T cells in non-severe SARS-CoV-2 infection. TCRdb re-derived calls from the 5' RACE reads in MiXCR, one entry per CDR3 protein. Of approximately 70,000 distinct CDR3 sequences in the sample, over 4% are singletons; the top ten hold roughly 7.3%. This specimen consisted of whole blood, obtained at baseline. The receptors shown here come from an adult who was a healthcare worker with PCR-confirmed SARS-CoV-2 infection or an uninfected control (not recorded which).

Ten or more counts support this clonotype. V usage is TRBV20-1 and J usage is TRBJ1-5; D is perhaps TRBD1 (5 bases). The CDR3 runs to 12 residues. Germline V gene data show CDR1 as DFQATT and CDR2 as SNEGSKA (reference sequence). The V and J ends lost 5 bases and 7 bases respectively, with 12 bases between them. The CDR3 sequence: CSAATGAQPQHF. The CDR3 region has the DNA TGCAGTGCTGCTACAGGAGCCCAGCCCCAGCATTTT.

This clonotype was counted at least ten times. The chain is built from TRBV6-6 and TRBJ1-2; D perhaps matches TRBD1 (5 bases). The CDR3 length is 13 residues. The germline V and J ends were trimmed by 6 bases and 1 base, with 9 bases remaining between them. CDR1 is MNHNY and CDR2 is SVGAGI in the germline V gene (reference sequence). Written as DNA, the CDR3 is TGTGCCAGCAGAACCGACAGTAACTATGGCTACACCTTC. Encoded protein: CASRTDSNYGYTF.

The rearrangement uses TRBV20-1 and TRBJ2-3, with D unresolved. The CDR3 covers 12 residues. Looked up from germline, CDR1 is DFQATT and CDR2 is SNEGSKA (reference sequence). Trimming took off 6 bases at V and 6 bases at J, with 13 bases between the two ends. CDR3 region: CSAEVRSDTQYF. In nucleotides, the CDR3 is TGCAGTGCCGAAGTCCGATCGGATACGCAGTATTTT.

The chain recombines TRBV7-6 with TRBJ2-7, with 7 bases identical to TRBD1. Germline V lookup: CDR1 SGHVS, CDR2 FNYEAQ. This CDR3 is built from 14 residues. J lost 6 bases, V lost 1 base, and 6 bases had no gene match. The CDR3 region is CASSLVRQGSEQYF. CDR3 DNA sequence: TGTGCCAGCAGCTTAGTACGACAGGGTAGCGAGCAGTACTTC.

There are many counts of this clonotype. V gene TRBV11-2 combines with J gene TRBJ2-7; the D is unclear. V dropped 2 bases and J dropped 2 bases, with 7 bases sitting between them. The CDR3 sequence is 13 residues long. The germline CDR1 and CDR2 sequences are SGHAT and FQNNGV. DNA of the CDR3: TGTGCCAGCAGCTTAACAAACACCTACGAGCAGTACTTC. Translation: CASSLTNTYEQYF. The whole variable domain, filled in from reference TRBV11-2 and TRBJ2-7, reads EAGVAQSPRYKIIEKRQSVAFWCNPISGHATLYWYQQILGQGPKLLIQFQNNGVVDDSQLPKDRFSAERLKGVDSTLKIQPAKLEDSAVYLCASSLTNTYEQYFGPGTRLTVT.

J is TRBJ2-1 and V is TRBV2; D gene unclear. The CDR3 totals 13 residues. Germline CDR1 SNHLY, CDR2 FYNNEI. V lost 6 bases to trimming and J lost 5 bases, with 11 bases between them. This CDR3 reads CASRRTRNNEQFF. In DNA, the CDR3 is TGTGCCAGCAGGCGTACCCGAAACAATGAGCAGTTCTTC.

Remarks on this clonotype: One junction end does not reproduce the germline sequence, and a read error may be involved. The V and J genes are TRBV18 and TRBJ2-6, with D perhaps matching TRBD1 (5 bases). Germline assignment: CDR1 KGHSH and CDR2 LQKENI. The CDR3 is 20 residues long. The CDR3 here is CASSTPAGSTESSGANVLTF. In DNA, the CDR3 is TGTGCCAGCTCAACACCGGCAGGGTCTACCGAAAGCTCTGGGGCCAACGTCCTGACTTTC.

This clonotype was seen many times. The gene calls are TRBV20-1 and TRBJ1-1; D ambiguous. Looked up from germline, CDR1 is DFQATT and CDR2 is SNEGSKA (reference sequence). This CDR3 has 13 amino acids. V was cut by 3 bases and J by 5 bases, with 13 bases left in between. The CDR3 protein is CSASWRQQTEAFF. DNA of the CDR3: TGCAGTGCTAGTTGGAGGCAGCAAACTGAAGCTTTCTTT.